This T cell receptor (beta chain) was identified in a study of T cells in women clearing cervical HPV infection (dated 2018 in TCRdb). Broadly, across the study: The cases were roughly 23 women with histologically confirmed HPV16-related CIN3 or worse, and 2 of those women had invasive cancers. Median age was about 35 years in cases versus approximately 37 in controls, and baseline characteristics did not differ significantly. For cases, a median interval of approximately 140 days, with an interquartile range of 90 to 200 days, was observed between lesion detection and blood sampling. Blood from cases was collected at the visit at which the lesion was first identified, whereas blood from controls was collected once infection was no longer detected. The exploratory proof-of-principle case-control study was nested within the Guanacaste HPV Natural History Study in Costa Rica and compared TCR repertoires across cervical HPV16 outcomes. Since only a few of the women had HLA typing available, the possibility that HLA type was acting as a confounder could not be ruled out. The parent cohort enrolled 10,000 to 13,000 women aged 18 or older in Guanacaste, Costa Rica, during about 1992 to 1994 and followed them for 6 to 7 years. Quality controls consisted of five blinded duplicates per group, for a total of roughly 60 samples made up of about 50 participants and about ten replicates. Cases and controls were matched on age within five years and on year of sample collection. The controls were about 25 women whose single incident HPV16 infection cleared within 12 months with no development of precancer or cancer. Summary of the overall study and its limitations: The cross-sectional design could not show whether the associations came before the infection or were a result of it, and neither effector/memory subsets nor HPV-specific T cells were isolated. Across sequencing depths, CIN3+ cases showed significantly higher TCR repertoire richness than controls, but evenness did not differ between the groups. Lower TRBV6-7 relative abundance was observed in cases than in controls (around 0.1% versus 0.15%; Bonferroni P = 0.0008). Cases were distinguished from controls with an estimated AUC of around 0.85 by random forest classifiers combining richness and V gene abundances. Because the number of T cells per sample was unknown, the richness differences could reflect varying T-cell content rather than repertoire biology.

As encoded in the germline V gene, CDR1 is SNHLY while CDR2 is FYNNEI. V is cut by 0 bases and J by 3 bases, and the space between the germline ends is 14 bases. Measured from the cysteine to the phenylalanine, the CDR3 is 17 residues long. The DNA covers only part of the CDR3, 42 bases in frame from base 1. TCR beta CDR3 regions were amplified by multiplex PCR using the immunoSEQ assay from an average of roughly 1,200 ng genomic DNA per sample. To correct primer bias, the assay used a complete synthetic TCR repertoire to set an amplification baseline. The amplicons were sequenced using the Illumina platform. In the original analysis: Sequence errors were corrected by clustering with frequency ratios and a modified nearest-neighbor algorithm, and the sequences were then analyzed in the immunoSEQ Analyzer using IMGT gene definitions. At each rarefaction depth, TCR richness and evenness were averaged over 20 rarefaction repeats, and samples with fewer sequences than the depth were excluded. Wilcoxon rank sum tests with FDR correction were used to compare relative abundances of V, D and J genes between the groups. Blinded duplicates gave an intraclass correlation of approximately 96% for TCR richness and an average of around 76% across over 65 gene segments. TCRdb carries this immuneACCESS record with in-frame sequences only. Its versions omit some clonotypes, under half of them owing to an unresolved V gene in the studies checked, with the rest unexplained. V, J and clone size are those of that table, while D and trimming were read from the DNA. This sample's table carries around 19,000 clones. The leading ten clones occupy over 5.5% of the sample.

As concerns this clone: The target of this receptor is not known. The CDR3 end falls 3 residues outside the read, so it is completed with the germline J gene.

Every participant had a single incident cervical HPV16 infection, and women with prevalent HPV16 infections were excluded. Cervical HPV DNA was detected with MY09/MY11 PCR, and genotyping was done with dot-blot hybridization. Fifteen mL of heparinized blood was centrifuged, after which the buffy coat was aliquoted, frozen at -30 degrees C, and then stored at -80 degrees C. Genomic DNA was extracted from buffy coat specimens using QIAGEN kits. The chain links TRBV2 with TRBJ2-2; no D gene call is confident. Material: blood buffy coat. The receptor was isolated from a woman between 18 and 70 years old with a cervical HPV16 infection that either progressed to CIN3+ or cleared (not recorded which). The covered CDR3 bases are TGTGCCAGCAGTGAAGCGCATCGGGTCCGAGACACCGGGGAG. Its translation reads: CASSEAHRVRDTGE. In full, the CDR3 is CASSEAHRVRDTGELFF.